Detailed here is one TCR beta chain. What it binds is unknown. The sample is drawn from a study of regulatory dendritic cells for organ transplantation. Points from the study as a whole: Considerable individual heterogeneity was seen in alloreactive memory CD8+ T cells. The most alloreactive TCR clonotypes were found in resting memory CD8+ cells. Memory T cells were less diverse than naive, with memory CD8+ most oligoclonal.

Some clones are missing from TCRdb's copy, which holds only in-frame ones; the method was immunoSEQ multiplex PCR. The repertoire has roughly 35,000 clones, about 89% of them found once; the top ten carry under 0.075%. The CDR3 extends over 15 amino acids. Germline CDR1 is SGHDN and CDR2 is FVKESK. After removal of 0 bases from V and 4 bases from J, the junction contained 4 bases not matched to a gene. Memory T cells were CD45RO+, naive were CD45RA+, sorted by FACS. This sequence joins TRBV14 and TRBJ2-3; TRBD2 matches at 7 bases. Material: naive CD4+ T cells from blood. Subset given: CD45RA+ naive T cells. The clonotype originates from a human donor in good health. The CDR3 nucleotides read TGTGCCAGCAGCCAAGAAGCGGGGATGGCAGATACGCAGTATTTT. Translated: CASSQEAGMADTQYF.